This paragraph reports one T cell receptor beta chain. The sample originates from a study of control samples from healthy donors and cancer patients. The germline CDR1 and CDR2 sequences are WNHNN and SYGVQD (reference sequence). The junction had 4 bases not matched to a gene; V was cut back by 7 bases and J by 5 bases. The CDR3 contains 15 residues. Produced via immunoSEQ multiplex PCR; TCRdb's table is partial and in-frame only. The sample contains around 140,000 clones, 80% to 95% of which appear only once. This chain links TRBV10-1 with TRBJ2-1; 14 positions agree with TRBD2. This receptor was obtained from a man aged 35 to 55 in good health. The sample comprised blood. CDR3 sequence reads: CASNSGLAGDNEQFF. CDR3 nucleotides: TGCGCCAGCAACTCGGGACTAGCGGGGGACAATGAGCAGTTCTTC.